A selection of T cell receptor beta chains follows, all from one sample in a study of shared clonotypes between healthy human individuals. Repertoires were generated with immunoSEQ multiplex PCR, while TCRdb's copy carries only in-frame clones and drops some. The sample contains approximately 2,000,000 clones, 90% to 95% of which appear only once. Sequenced input: naive CD8+ T cells from PBMCs. These TCRs come from a man between 18 and 29 years old in good health. Some clones in this sample may be carry-over from other donors' samples. CDR3s include the opening cysteine and the closing phenylalanine or tryptophan. Each record gives: V gene, clone size, J gene, D gene, CDR3 DNA, CDR3 protein. A D gene is named only where the DNA matches it firmly. The listing skips clone size in some rows; elsewhere it reads once, few, many or a size class.

V: TRBV10-1
size: NA
J: TRBJ2-3
D: NA
DNA: TGCGCCAGCAGTGTGGCAGGCACAGATACGCAGTATTTT
CDR3: CASSVAGTDTQYF

V: TRBV4-1
size: few
J: TRBJ1-5
D: TRBD1
DNA: TGCGCCAGCAGCCAGGGGACAGGAGCGTTCAATCAGCCCCAGCATTTT
CDR3: CASSQGTGAFNQPQHF

V: TRBV11-2
size: NA
J: TRBJ2-1
D: TRBD2
DNA: TGTGCCAGCAGCTCCACTAGCGGGGGCTACAATGAGCAGTTCTTC
CDR3: CASSSTSGGYNEQFF

V: TRBV11-2
size: NA
J: TRBJ2-7
D: TRBD1
DNA: TGTGCCAGCAGCTTAGGGGTGGGACAGGGGTCCTACGAGCAGTACTTC
CDR3: CASSLGVGQGSYEQYF

V: TRBV28
size: NA
J: TRBJ2-5
D: NA
DNA: TGTGCCAGCAGCCTCCCAGGGGAGACCCAGTACTTC
CDR3: CASSLPGETQYF

V: TRBV2
size: NA
J: TRBJ2-7
D: NA
DNA: TGTGCCAGCAGTCAGACCTACGAGCAGTACTTC
CDR3: CASSQTYEQYF

V: TRBV7-3
size: NA
J: TRBJ1-4
D: NA
DNA: TGTGCCAGCAGCTTAACCGGAACTGAAAAACTGTTTTTT
CDR3: CASSLTGTEKLFF

V: TRBV7-9
size: NA
J: TRBJ2-7
D: NA
DNA: TGTGCCAGCAGCTTAGGTTCGGCCCCAGCCCCCTACGAGCAGTACTTC
CDR3: CASSLGSAPAPYEQYF

V: TRBV6-5
size: few
J: TRBJ2-1
D: NA
DNA: TGTGCCAGCAGTTCGGGGCTGGAGCAGTTCTTC
CDR3: CASSSGLEQFF

V: TRBV6-5
size: once
J: TRBJ2-1
D: TRBD2
DNA: TGTGCCAGCAGTTCCCAGGGACTAGTTTTCGATGAGCAGTTCTTC
CDR3: CASSSQGLVFDEQFF

V: TRBV19
size: NA
J: TRBJ1-4
D: NA
DNA: TGTGCCAGTACCCCTAGGAAGGCAGCTAATGAAAAACTGTTTTTT
CDR3: CASTPRKAANEKLFF

V: TRBV7-9
size: NA
J: TRBJ1-5
D: NA
DNA: TGTGCCAGCAGCGGGACCCTTCAGCCCCAGCATTTT
CDR3: CASSGTLQPQHF

V: TRBV7-2
size: NA
J: TRBJ1-1
D: NA
DNA: TGTGCCAGCAGCACTTGGGAGAACACTGAAGCTTTCTTT
CDR3: CASSTWENTEAFF

V: TRBV18
size: NA
J: TRBJ2-1
D: TRBD1
DNA: TGTGCCAGCTCGACAGGGGGCATTGTGGATGAGCAGTTCTTC
CDR3: CASSTGGIVDEQFF

V: TRBV12-2
size: NA
J: TRBJ2-7
D: NA
DNA: TGTGCCAGCAGCTCCCGGACTAGTTGGGAGCAGTACTTC
CDR3: CASSSRTSWEQYF

V: TRBV9
size: NA
J: TRBJ1-4
D: TRBD1
DNA: TGTGCCAGCAGCCTTTTAACAGGGGGCTCGGATGAAAAACTGTTTTTT
CDR3: CASSLLTGGSDEKLFF

V: TRBV27
size: NA
J: TRBJ1-1
D: NA
DNA: TGTGCCAGCAGTTTATTGATGAACACTGAAGCTTTCTTT
CDR3: CASSLLMNTEAFF

V: TRBV27
size: NA
J: TRBJ2-3
D: TRBD2
DNA: TGTGCCAGCAGTTTGTCGCGGGAGGTCCCCCCAGATACGCAGTATTTT
CDR3: CASSLSREVPPDTQYF

V: TRBV7-9
size: NA
J: TRBJ1-2
D: NA
DNA: TGTGCCAGCAGCTTCAGGTTGGGCCTTTTAAACTATGGCTACACCTTC
CDR3: CASSFRLGLLNYGYTF

V: TRBV27
size: NA
J: TRBJ2-7
D: NA
DNA: TGTGCCAGCAGCCCTTTGGACTCCAGCTCCTACGAGCAGTACTTC
CDR3: CASSPLDSSSYEQYF

V: TRBV19
size: NA
J: TRBJ1-2
D: TRBD1
DNA: TGTGCCAGTAGTATAGATCTGACAGGGTACTTTGGCTACACCTTC
CDR3: CASSIDLTGYFGYTF

V: TRBV9
size: NA
J: TRBJ2-2
D: TRBD2
DNA: TGTGCCAGCAGCGAGGGGGTAGCGGGAGATGCCGGGGAGCTGTTTTTT
CDR3: CASSEGVAGDAGELFF

V: TRBV4-1
size: few
J: TRBJ1-5
D: NA
DNA: TGCGCCAGCAGCCAGGGGCCGGGGGAACAGCCCCAGCATTTT
CDR3: CASSQGPGEQPQHF

V: TRBV7-9
size: NA
J: TRBJ2-3
D: TRBD1
DNA: TGTGCCAGCAGCACCGGGACAGGGGGCAGGGGTACGCAGTATTTT
CDR3: CASSTGTGGRGTQYF

V: TRBV4-3
size: NA
J: TRBJ2-1
D: NA
DNA: TGCGCCAGCAGCCTCGGGACCCATGGAAATGAGCAGTTCTTC
CDR3: CASSLGTHGNEQFF

V: TRBV5-6
size: once
J: TRBJ2-7
D: TRBD2
DNA: TGTGCCAGCAGCCCGGGGGGACTAGCGGCCTACTACGAGCAGTACTTC
CDR3: CASSPGGLAAYYEQYF

V: TRBV7-9
size: NA
J: TRBJ2-7
D: NA
DNA: TGTGCCAGCACCAATTCCTACGAGCAGTACTTC
CDR3: CASTNSYEQYF

V: TRBV7-9
size: NA
J: TRBJ2-7
D: NA
DNA: TGTGCCAGCAGCTTAGCGGGCGGAAAATCCTACGAGCAGTACTTC
CDR3: CASSLAGGKSYEQYF

V: TRBV6-5
size: NA
J: TRBJ1-1
D: NA
DNA: TGTGCCAGCAGGGTGGGGTCGGGAACTGAAGCTTTCTTT
CDR3: CASRVGSGTEAFF

V: TRBV29-1
size: once
J: TRBJ1-2
D: TRBD1
DNA: TGCAGCGTCGACAGGGGAGTAGTTTATGGCTACACCTTC
CDR3: CSVDRGVVYGYTF

V: TRBV6-6
size: NA
J: TRBJ2-4
D: TRBD1
DNA: TGTGCCAGCAGTTGGGACAGGGAGGACATTCAGTACTTC
CDR3: CASSWDREDIQYF

V: TRBV6-4
size: NA
J: TRBJ2-3
D: NA
DNA: TGTGCCACCCGGGATGGGATCCGGGACGATACGCAGTATTTT
CDR3: CATRDGIRDDTQYF

V: TRBV7-9
size: NA
J: TRBJ2-1
D: NA
DNA: TGTGCCAGCAGCTTAAGAGGGGTGTCCTACAATGAGCAGTTCTTC
CDR3: CASSLRGVSYNEQFF

V: TRBV10-2
size: NA
J: TRBJ1-2
D: NA
DNA: TGCGCCAGCAGTGAGTCGATTGCCCCCAGGGATTCCCATGGCTACACCTTC
CDR3: CASSESIAPRDSHGYTF

V: TRBV9
size: NA
J: TRBJ1-4
D: TRBD1
DNA: TGTGCCAGCAGCGGCCCGGGACAGGACCCTAATGAAAAACTGTTTTTT
CDR3: CASSGPGQDPNEKLFF

V: TRBV11-1
size: NA
J: TRBJ2-3
D: NA
DNA: TGTGCCAGCAGCTTTTCGGGAGACCTCACAGATACGCAGTATTTT
CDR3: CASSFSGDLTDTQYF

V: TRBV23-1
size: NA
J: TRBJ2-2
D: TRBD1
DNA: TGCGCCAGCGTCTCAGGGGGTGGCACCGGGGAGCTGTTTTTT
CDR3: CASVSGGGTGELFF

V: TRBV28
size: few
J: TRBJ2-2
D: NA
DNA: TGTGCCAGCAGTTTAACGACCGGGGAGCTGTTTTTT
CDR3: CASSLTTGELFF

V: TRBV27
size: NA
J: TRBJ1-5
D: NA
DNA: TGTGCCAGCAGTTTATTGGGTACACCCCTATCGCCCCAGCATTTT
CDR3: CASSLLGTPLSPQHF

V: TRBV5-5
size: NA
J: TRBJ1-2
D: NA
DNA: TGTGCCAGCACCCTGGGGGGGGCTTATGGCTACACCTTC
CDR3: CASTLGGAYGYTF

V: TRBV27
size: NA
J: TRBJ1-4
D: NA
DNA: TGTGCCAGCAGTTTATCTTCCCGGACACGTAATGAAAAACTGTTTTTT
CDR3: CASSLSSRTRNEKLFF

V: TRBV9
size: NA
J: TRBJ2-7
D: TRBD1
DNA: TGTGCCAGCAGCGTAAGTGTAAAAGAGGACAGGGGGACGTACGAGCAGTACTTC
CDR3: CASSVSVKEDRGTYEQYF